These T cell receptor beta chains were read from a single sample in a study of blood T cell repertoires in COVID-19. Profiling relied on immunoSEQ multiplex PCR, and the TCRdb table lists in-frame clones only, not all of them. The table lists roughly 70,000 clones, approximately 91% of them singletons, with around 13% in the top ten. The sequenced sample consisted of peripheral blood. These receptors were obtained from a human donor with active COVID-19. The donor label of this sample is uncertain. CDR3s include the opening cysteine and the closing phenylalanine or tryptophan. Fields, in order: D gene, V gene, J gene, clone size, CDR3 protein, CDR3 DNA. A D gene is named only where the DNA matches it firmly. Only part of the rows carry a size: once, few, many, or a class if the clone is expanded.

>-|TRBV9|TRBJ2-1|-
CASSAASAEDEQFF
TGTGCCAGCAGCGCGGCTAGCGCAGAAGATGAGCAGTTCTTC
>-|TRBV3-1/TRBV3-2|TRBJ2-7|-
CASSQSYEQYF
TGTGCCAGCAGCCAATCTTACGAGCAGTACTTC
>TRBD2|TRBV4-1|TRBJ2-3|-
CASTSRGAGGGTDTQYF
TGCGCCAGCACCTCACGAGGAGCGGGAGGGGGCACAGATACGCAGTATTTT
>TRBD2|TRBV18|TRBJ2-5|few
CASSPGGTSGRETQYF
TGTGCCAGCTCACCCGGGGGGACTAGCGGGAGAGAGACCCAGTACTTC
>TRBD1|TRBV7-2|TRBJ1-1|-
CASSPTGQMNTEAFF
TGTGCCAGCAGCCCGACAGGGCAAATGAACACTGAAGCTTTCTTT
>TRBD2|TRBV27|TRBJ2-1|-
CASSFWQASGSNEQFF
TGTGCCAGCAGTTTCTGGCAGGCTAGCGGGTCAAATGAGCAGTTCTTC
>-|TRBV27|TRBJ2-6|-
CASSLYEASGANVLTF
TGTGCCAGCAGTTTATACGAGGCCTCCGGGGCCAACGTCCTGACTTTC
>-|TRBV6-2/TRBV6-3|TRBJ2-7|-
CASSAASLIYEQYF
TGTGCCAGCAGTGCGGCTAGCCTGATCTACGAGCAGTACTTC
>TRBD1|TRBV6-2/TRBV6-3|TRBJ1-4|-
CASSPQGANGGGLFF
TGTGCCAGCAGCCCTCAGGGGGCGAACGGCGGAGGACTGTTTTTT
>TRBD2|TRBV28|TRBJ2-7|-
CASGLAGYEQYF
TGTGCCAGCGGGCTAGCGGGTTACGAGCAGTACTTC
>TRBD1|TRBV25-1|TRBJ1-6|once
CASSEGTGASPLHF
TGTGCCAGCAGTGAAGGGACAGGTGCGTCACCCCTCCACTTT
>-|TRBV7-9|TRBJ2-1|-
CASSPDSLSYNEQFF
TGTGCCAGCAGCCCGGACAGTCTCTCCTACAATGAGCAGTTCTTC
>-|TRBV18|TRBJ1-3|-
CASSPPQARVSGNTIYF
TGTGCCAGCTCACCACCGCAGGCGAGAGTCTCTGGAAACACCATATATTTT
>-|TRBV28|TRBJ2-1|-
CASSLGSGPFYNEQFF
TGTGCCAGCAGTTTAGGTAGCGGACCTTTCTACAATGAGCAGTTCTTC
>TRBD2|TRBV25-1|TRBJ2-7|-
CASSEGALAEQYF
TGTGCCAGCAGTGAAGGGGCACTAGCGGAGCAGTACTTC
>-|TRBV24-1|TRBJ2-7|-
CATSDPWGPKSYEQYF
TGTGCCACCAGTGATCCCTGGGGGCCGAAATCCTACGAGCAGTACTTC
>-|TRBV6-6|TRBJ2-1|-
CASRMGGLQDNEQFF
TGTGCCAGCAGAATGGGAGGACTACAGGACAATGAGCAGTTCTTC
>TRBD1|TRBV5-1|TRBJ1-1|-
CASSRGGTGVSNTEAFF
TGCGCCAGCAGCCGTGGCGGGACAGGGGTTTCCAACACTGAAGCTTTCTTT
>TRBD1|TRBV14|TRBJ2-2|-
CASSPRTGAGELFF
TGTGCCAGCAGCCCCCGGACAGGGGCCGGGGAGCTGTTTTTT
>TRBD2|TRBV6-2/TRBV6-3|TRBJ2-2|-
CASSYPMGLAGEPGELFF
TGTGCCAGCAGTTACCCGATGGGACTAGCGGGAGAACCCGGGGAGCTGTTTTTT
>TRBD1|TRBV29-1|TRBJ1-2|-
CSVEGTGGDYGYTF
TGCAGCGTTGAAGGAACAGGGGGCGATTATGGCTACACCTTC
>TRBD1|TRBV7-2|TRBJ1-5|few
CASSEGTGSGQPQHF
TGTGCCAGCAGCGAAGGGACAGGGTCGGGTCAGCCCCAGCATTTT
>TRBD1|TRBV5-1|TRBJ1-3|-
CASSLTGQAKSSGNTIYF
TGCGCCAGCAGCTTGACGGGACAGGCCAAGAGCTCTGGAAACACCATATATTTT
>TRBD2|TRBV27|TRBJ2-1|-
CASSFRPPGSGREYNEQFF
TGTGCCAGCAGCTTTAGACCCCCCGGTAGCGGGAGGGAATACAATGAGCAGTTCTTC
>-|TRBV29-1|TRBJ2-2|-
CSIIGPTGSTGELFF
TGCAGCATAATTGGACCGACGGGAAGCACCGGGGAGCTGTTTTTT
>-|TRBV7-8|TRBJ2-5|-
CASSPRGGVRGKETQYF
TGTGCCAGCAGCCCCCGAGGTGGGGTCCGGGGGAAGGAGACCCAGTACTTC
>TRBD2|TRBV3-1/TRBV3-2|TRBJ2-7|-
CASSQDLAGGNEQYF
TGTGCCAGCAGCCAAGATCTAGCGGGAGGGAACGAGCAGTACTTC
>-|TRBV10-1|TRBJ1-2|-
CASSPGLTGGYTF
TGCGCCAGCAGTCCGGGACTTACTGGAGGCTACACCTTC
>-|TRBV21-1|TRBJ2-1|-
CASSNSGTSGSSYNEQFF
TGTGCCAGCAGCAACTCCGGGACTAGCGGGAGCTCCTACAATGAGCAGTTCTTC
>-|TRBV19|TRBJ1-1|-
CASSPIPGTGMNTEAFF
TGTGCCAGTAGCCCAATTCCGGGTACAGGGATGAACACTGAAGCTTTCTTT
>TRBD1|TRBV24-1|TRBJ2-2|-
CATDPGGVYTGELFF
TGTGCCACCGATCCAGGGGGCGTCTATACCGGGGAGCTGTTTTTT
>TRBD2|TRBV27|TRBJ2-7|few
CASSSWTSGSYEQYF
TGTGCCAGCAGTTCCTGGACTAGCGGTTCCTACGAGCAGTACTTC
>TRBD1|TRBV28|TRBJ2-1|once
CASSSTGGFKLF
TGTGCCAGCAGTTCAACAGGGGGGTTCAAACTCTTC
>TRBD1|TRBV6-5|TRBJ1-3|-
CASRAGTGAGNTIYF
TGTGCCAGCAGGGCCGGGACAGGGGCTGGAAACACCATATATTTT